This T cell receptor beta chain originates from a study of cytotoxic CD8 clonotypes in ibrutinib-treated CLL (dated by TCRdb to about 2021). About the study as a whole: The cohort had ten to twelve relapsed/refractory and 15 treatment-naive patients; approximately 17 were IGHV unmutated. Responses were partial in approximately 24 patients and complete in 2; after median approximately 69 months follow-up, roughly 14 stayed in remission and some twelve progressed. Samples at response were collected after a median of 12 months of treatment, with a range of 6 to 36 months. Samples averaged about 260,000 productive templates and some 96,000 productive rearrangements. Of the 90 or so participants in the trial, roughly 26 had longitudinal samples available. Cryopreserved peripheral blood mononuclear cells were obtained before treatment, at response, and at either sustained remission or disease progression. Patients were still on ibrutinib when every remission and progressive disease sample was collected.

A MiSeq instrument was used for deep resolution sequencing, which targeted depths ranging from 1 in 1 million up to 1 in 200,000 T cells, with coverage averaging 10x for each clonotype. The immunoSEQ hsTCRB Kit was used to generate the TCR beta libraries. Per the authors' processing: Data were analyzed with ImmunoSEQ Data Assistant and ImmunoSEQ Analyzer, with V, D and J genes assigned per IMGT definitions. Clonality, which ranges from 0 to 1, was calculated by subtracting the normalized Shannon entropy of productive rearrangement frequencies from one. Public clonotype analysis was restricted to overrepresented clonotypes comprising at least 0.05% of each patient's repertoire. Thirteen age-matched healthy donor repertoires from immuneACCESS were used as controls for clonality. Drawn from immuneACCESS, this table holds only the in-frame rearrangements with V and J called that TCRdb kept. Clones are partly lost; checked studies trace under half to an unresolved V gene and leave the rest unexplained. V and J calls and clone size come straight from that table; D and trimming were deduced from the DNA. The sample profile shows fewer than 45,000 clones; around 75% of them were found once. The ten largest clones add up to over 15% of the sample.

This specimen's time point label, interpreted: progressive disease on ibrutinib. For TCR beta library preparation, about 2 micrograms of genomic DNA was extracted from cryopreserved PBMCs. Longitudinal blood samples from CLL patients on ibrutinib monotherapy underwent high-throughput TCR beta sequencing. Patients were enrolled in a phase 2 open-label single-center ibrutinib monotherapy trial. At the junction V is shortened by 4 bases and J by 0 bases, with 10 bases in between. From its cysteine to its phenylalanine, the CDR3 spans 15 amino acids. Of all the DNA, just the CDR3 is kept, 45 bases in frame from base 1. As encoded in the germline V gene, CDR1 is MGHRA while CDR2 is YSYEKL. Paper-wide results and their limitations: Baseline clonality was found to be higher than that of age-matched healthy donors and was strongly correlated with circulating CD8+ T-cell counts. An increase in clonality was observed at ibrutinib response, with clonality remaining stable during sustained remission and falling back toward baseline at progression. Public clonotypes were rare and either contracted or stayed stable during treatment, and the rise in clonality at ibrutinib response reflected the expansion of private clonotypes. Sampling times were not matched between sustained-remission and progressing patients, and lymph node repertoires were not studied.

This clone came up once. This clone's antigen is unknown. No clone much larger than this one lies a single base away; base qualities are absent. This clonotype was obtained from a human donor with chronic lymphocytic leukemia. This chain is built from TRBV4-1 and TRBJ2-1; 5 matching bases give a weak D call of TRBD2. Source: PBMCs, taken at disease progression, from a patient treated with ibrutinib. The CDR3 sequence is CASSPVGSSYNEQFF. The DNA sequence is given as TGCGCCAGCAGCCCAGTGGGGAGCTCCTACAATGAGCAGTTCTTC.